The 20 T cell receptor beta chains below come from one sample, sequenced in a study of shared T cell receptors in the human thymus. Sequencing was performed with immunoSEQ multiplex PCR; in TCRdb, only in-frame clones are kept and a portion is missing. The sample has about 500,000 clones; about four fifths are singletons. The sample was also reused in another study, on human thymus T cells.

The sequenced material came from thymocytes. These receptor sequences come from a boy under two years old with a congenital heart defect.

This clone was seen more than once but under ten times. The V gene is TRBV5-4, the J gene TRBJ1-3; 7 positions agree with TRBD1. V shed 2 bases, J shed 9 bases, and the junction held 8 bases outside the gene matches. The CDR3 runs to 14 residues. The V gene's germline CDR1 is SGHNT and CDR2 YYREEE (reference sequence). This CDR3 reads CASSLGTARGTIYF. Here the CDR3 DNA reads TGTGCCAGCAGCTTAGGGACAGCCCGCGGCACCATATATTTT.

This chain connects TRBV4-2 to TRBJ2-7; D might be TRBD2 (6 bases). This CDR3 contains 16 residues. V lost 1 base to trimming and J lost 6 bases, with 19 bases between them. Per the germline V gene, CDR1 is LGHNA and CDR2 is YNFKEQ. The CDR3 DNA follows: TGTGCCAGCAGCCAAGGGTACGCAACAAGGGGAGGCGAGCAGTACTTC. It encodes CASSQGYATRGGEQYF.

The V gene is TRBV11-2, the J gene TRBJ1-1; 9 nucleotides line up with TRBD1. The CDR3 sequence is 13 residues long. Per germline, CDR1 SGHAT and CDR2 FQNNGV. The ends lost 8 bases at V and 3 bases at J; junction bases unmatched: 4. The CDR3 DNA follows: TGTGCCAGCGGACAGGGGAGGGACACTGAAGCTTTCTTT. As protein: CASGQGRDTEAFF. The full variable domain, rest sourced from reference TRBV11-2 and TRBJ1-1, is EAGVAQSPRYKIIEKRQSVAFWCNPISGHATLYWYQQILGQGPKLLIQFQNNGVVDDSQLPKDRFSAERLKGVDSTLKIQPAKLEDSAVYLCASGQGRDTEAFFGQGTRLTVV.

The chain joins TRBV10-1 to TRBJ1-1; D is unclear. The CDR3 has 13 residues. V lost 0 bases and J lost 3, with 5 bases in between. In germline, CDR1 is WNHNN, CDR2 SYGVQD (reference sequence). The CDR3 protein is CASSESSDTEAFF. The DNA of the CDR3 is TGCGCCAGCAGTGAGTCCTCAGACACTGAAGCTTTCTTT.

The chain links TRBV5-8 to TRBJ1-2, with D tentatively TRBD1 (5 bases). Looked up from germline, CDR1 is SGHTS and CDR2 is YDEGEE. V was shortened by 2 bases and J by 2 bases, with 13 bases between the two germline ends. CDR3 length equals 15 residues. CDR3 protein: CASSFRTPRNYGYTF. DNA of the CDR3: TGTGCCAGCAGCTTCCGGACACCCAGGAACTATGGCTACACCTTC.

Remarks on this clone: An end of the junction differs from the germline gene, which may be a read error. The J gene is TRBJ2-7, the V gene TRBV4-2, with D possibly TRBD2 on 6 matching bases. The V gene's germline CDR1 is LGHNA and CDR2 YNFKEQ. The CDR3 is 11 residues long. The CDR3 loop is CASSQGGERYF. CDR3 nucleotide sequence: TGTGCCAGCAGCCAGGGGGGTGAGCGGTACTTC.

This clone was observed a few times. The V and J genes are TRBV27 and TRBJ2-5; weak D call: TRBD2 (5 bases). Per the germline V gene, CDR1 is MNHEY and CDR2 is SMNVEV (reference sequence). V lost 5 bases to trimming and J lost 4 bases, with 8 bases between them. The CDR3 totals 12 residues. The CDR3 sequence is CASSKGGETQYF. Written as DNA, the CDR3 is TGTGCCAGCAGTAAAGGAGGAGAGACCCAGTACTTC.

The V gene is TRBV10-3, the J gene TRBJ1-5; TRBD1 agrees at 7 bases. In germline, CDR1 is ENHRY, CDR2 SYGVKD. This CDR3 is 15 amino acids long. The J segment lost 7 bases and the V segment lost 3 bases, leaving 9 bases of the junction unmatched. The CDR3, as DNA: TGTGCCATCAGTGACTACGGACAGGTCGGACAGCCCCAGCATTTT. It translates to CAISDYGQVGQPQHF.

V gene TRBV4-3 combines with J gene TRBJ2-7, with D possibly matching TRBD1 (5 bases). Germline assignment: CDR1 LGHNA and CDR2 YSLEER. Trimming pared 1 base from V and 3 bases from J, leaving 13 bases between. This CDR3 contains 15 residues. The CDR3 region is CASSQVRKDIYEQYF. CDR3 sequence (DNA): TGCGCCAGCAGCCAAGTAAGAAAGGACATCTACGAGCAGTACTTC.

This sequence joins TRBV28 and TRBJ1-2, with 7 bases fitting TRBD1. J lost 7 bases, V lost 0 bases, and 14 bases had no gene match. Germline CDR1 reads MDHEN; CDR2 reads SYDVKM. The CDR3 consists of 17 residues. This CDR3 is CASSLCTPGQQNSGYTF. The CDR3 DNA reads TGTGCCAGCAGTTTATGCACCCCGGGACAGCAGAATAGTGGCTACACCTTC.

The CDR3 loop reads CSAVPPGRNYGYTF. The DNA for the CDR3 is TGCAGCGCGGTTCCCCCAGGGCGAAACTATGGCTACACCTTC. The genes are TRBV29-1 and TRBJ1-2, with D possibly matching TRBD1 (5 bases). V shed 7 bases and J shed 2 bases, with 17 bases lying between them. CDR1 is SQVTM, CDR2 ANQGSEA, per germline. The CDR3 extends over 14 amino acids.

The chain carries TRBV5-1 and TRBJ2-2; TRBD1 matches 10 bases. The germline V gene encodes CDR1 SGHRS and CDR2 YFSETQ. The CDR3 consists of 19 residues. The ends lost 1 base at V and 8 bases at J; junction bases unmatched: 17. In DNA form, the CDR3 reads TGCGCCAGCAGCTTGTCCGGGACAGGGGTATTCCATTCATGGGGGGAGCTGTTTTTT. Amino acid sequence: CASSLSGTGVFHSWGELFF.

J is TRBJ2-3 and V is TRBV28, with 9 positions matching TRBD1. Germline values: CDR1 MDHEN, CDR2 SYDVKM. The V segment lost 6 bases and the J segment 4 bases; nucleotides outside the gene matches: 8. The CDR3 runs 15 residues. As DNA, the CDR3 is TGTGCCAGCAGCCATGGACAGGGGAGAGCAGATACGCAGTATTTT. Residues: CASSHGQGRADTQYF.

The V gene is TRBV30, the J gene TRBJ1-5; TRBD1 matches at 7 bases. Germline V lookup: CDR1 GTSNPN, CDR2 SVGIG (reference sequence). Trimming took 3 bases from V and 10 from J; bases not matched to a gene: 12. The CDR3 covers 14 residues. This CDR3 reads CAWRTKQGTTPQHF. CDR3 sequence (DNA): TGTGCCTGGAGGACAAAACAGGGGACGACTCCCCAGCATTTT.

The chain is built from TRBV2 and TRBJ2-5; perhaps TRBD1 as D (6 bases). Germline V gene lookup returns CDR1 SNHLY and CDR2 FYNNEI. V gave up 6 bases and J gave up 4 bases, with 9 bases separating them. The CDR3 covers 12 residues. The CDR3 is CASSGQRETQYF. CDR3 DNA: TGTGCCAGCAGCGGACAGCGAGAGACCCAGTACTTC.

This chain connects TRBV7-2 to TRBJ2-7; D perhaps matches TRBD2 (5 bases). The germline V gene encodes CDR1 SGHTA and CDR2 FQGNSA. Trimming pared 5 bases from V and 0 bases from J, leaving 17 bases between. The CDR3 sequence is 16 residues long. This CDR3 is CASSHDGEDLSYEQYF. The CDR3 bases are TGTGCCAGCAGCCATGACGGGGAAGATCTCTCCTACGAGCAGTACTTC.

The V gene is TRBV5-1, the J gene TRBJ2-7; D is unclear. From germline, CDR1 is SGHRS and CDR2 YFSETQ. The CDR3 is 14 residues long. The V and J ends lost 4 bases and 0 bases respectively, with 11 bases between them. The CDR3 sequence is CASSPNSCSYEQYF. The CDR3 coding sequence is TGCGCCAGCAGCCCCAACTCCTGCTCCTACGAGCAGTACTTC. Full variable domain (outside the CDR3, taken from reference TRBV5-1 and TRBJ2-7): KAGVTQTPRYLIKTRGQQVTLSCSPISGHRSVSWYQQTPGQGLQFLFEYFSETQRNKGNFPGRFSGRQFSNSRSEMNVSTLELGDSALYLCASSPNSCSYEQYFGPGTRLTVT.

CDR3 DNA: TGTGCCAGCAGCTATGGGTCCTTGAGACTAGCGGCGAACACCGGGGAGCTGTTTTTT. Translated, it gives CASSYGSLRLAANTGELFF. The chain links TRBV7-9 to TRBJ2-2; 9 bases fit TRBD2. This CDR3 region has 19 residues. V gave up 4 bases and J gave up 0 bases; unmatched junction bases: 12. CDR1 and CDR2 from the germline V gene are SEHNR and FQNEAQ (reference sequence). Based on the CDR3 plus reference TRBV7-9 and TRBJ2-2, the full variable domain is DTGVSQNPRHKITKRGQNVTFRCDPISEHNRLYWYRQTLGQGPEFLTYFQNEAQLEKSRLLSDRFSAERPKGSFSTLEIQRTEQGDSAMYLCASSYGSLRLAANTGELFFGEGSRLTVL.

The rearrangement joins TRBV7-9 to TRBJ2-2; D might be TRBD1 (5 bases). Germline assignment: CDR1 SEHNR and CDR2 FQNEAQ (reference sequence). This CDR3 spans 16 amino acids. V was trimmed by 6 bases and J by 2 bases, leaving 16 bases between them. The CDR3 loop is CASSDSSLPNTGELFF. The CDR3 coding sequence is TGTGCCAGCAGTGACAGCTCCCTCCCTAACACCGGGGAGCTGTTTTTT.

The chain uses TRBV7-6 and TRBJ2-3; weak D call: TRBD2 (6 bases). The CDR3 runs to 13 residues. Per the germline V gene, CDR1 is SGHVS and CDR2 is FNYEAQ. The ends were cut back, 1 base at V and 7 bases at J, with 9 bases in the middle. CDR3 in amino acids: CASSLGGGNTQYF. In DNA form, the CDR3 reads TGTGCCAGCAGCTTAGGTGGGGGGAATACGCAGTATTTT.